This T cell receptor beta chain was obtained from a study of shared clonotypes between healthy human individuals. On this clone: Its antigen remains unidentified.

Study-wide results and caveats: A reduction in generation probabilities was seen for non-shared clonotypes relative to those shared by all four donors. Rarefaction revealed incomplete sorted-subset sequencing despite large depth.

Repertoires were generated with immunoSEQ multiplex PCR, while TCRdb's copy carries only in-frame clones and drops some. The sample lists around 550,000 clones, roughly 95% occurring once. CDR3 length: 15 residues. V was trimmed by 5 bases and J by 6 bases, leaving 16 bases between them. In germline, CDR1 is SGHTA, CDR2 FQGTGA. V gene TRBV7-3 combines with J gene TRBJ2-2; D is perhaps TRBD1 or TRBD2 (5 bases each). The sample comprised naive CD4+ T cells sorted from blood. Stated subset: CD45RA+ positively selected. This TCR came from a woman in her thirties in good health. Here the CDR3 DNA reads TGTGCCAGCAGCCGATCTGGGACGGAGTCCGGGGAGCTGTTTTTT. This gives the protein CASSRSGTESGELFF.